These T cell receptor beta chains were read from a single sample in a study of blood T cell repertoires in COVID-19. Measured with immunoSEQ multiplex PCR; TCRdb has only the in-frame clones, and not every one. The table includes a few hundred thousand clones, 70% to 90% detected once. Sequencing was performed on PBMCs or T cells enriched from blood (not recorded which). These receptors were taken from a woman aged 30 to 39 who had been exposed to COVID-19. Both conserved end residues are trimmed from each CDR3.

>TRBJ1-4|TRBV5-1|11
ASSLPQGTKLF
>TRBJ2-7|TRBV4-2|12
ASGFGTGHYEQY
>TRBJ2-1|TRBV7-2|13
ASSLASPPVGEQF
>TRBJ2-7|TRBV12-5|12
ASGRGQFEYEQY
>TRBJ1-5|TRBV2|13
ASSPEQGAHQPQH
>TRBJ1-2|TRBV3-1/TRBV3-2|12
ASSRGQFHYGYT
>TRBJ1-1|TRBV18|12
ASSPQTVNTEAF
>TRBJ1-2|TRBV27|14
ASSFERQGGPYGYT
>TRBJ1-1|TRBV19|9
ASADRDEAF
>TRBJ2-7|TRBV2|13
ASSQNGLSSYEQY
>TRBJ2-1|TRBV11-2|12
ASSLWTEAHEQF
>TRBJ1-6|TRBV5-1|13
ASSSPGQGAIPLH
>TRBJ2-5|TRBV28|12
ASSPRDRRETQY
>TRBJ2-5|TRBV7-9|10
ASSLTIGTQY
>TRBJ1-5|TRBV4-1|13
ASSQDWQGSQPQH
>TRBJ2-2|TRBV6-5|14
ASSSPVGGSAGELF
>TRBJ2-7|TRBV2|12
ASRPQGGVGEQY
>TRBJ2-3|TRBV2|12
ASSVSGGSDTQY
>TRBJ2-1|TRBV19|14
ASSPGGQGFYNEQF
>TRBJ1-5|TRBV6-5|12
ASSYSYREQPQH
>TRBJ1-5|TRBV5-5|11
ASSLAGGWPQH
>TRBJ2-1|TRBV3-1/TRBV3-2|13
ASSQDSGSYNEQF
>TRBJ1-5|TRBV19|17
ASSTSRSGGGVRNQPQH
>TRBJ1-1|TRBV5-8|14
ASSSTGGRWNTEAF
>TRBJ1-2|TRBV11-3|13
ASSLGGAANYGYT
>TRBJ2-7|TRBV30|11
AWSALQGNKQY
>TRBJ1-2|TRBV29-1|8
SVGSDGYT
>TRBJ1-6|TRBV6-5|12
ASSLGSNNSPLH
>TRBJ1-2|TRBV5-1|13
ASSSRDGDNYGYT
>TRBJ2-1|TRBV24-1|13
ATSDDSGVRGEQF
>TRBJ1-2|TRBV13|11
ASSPGQAVGYT
>TRBJ1-1|TRBV3-1/TRBV3-2|13
ASSSREGWATEAF
>TRBJ2-7|TRBV19|12
ASNRGTGAYEQY
>TRBJ2-5|TRBV30|13
AWSAKGLAGGTQY
>TRBJ1-1|TRBV20-1|11
SASAGPALKAF
>TRBJ2-1|TRBV20-1|11
SASRPRYNEQF
>TRBJ2-7|TRBV7-9|10
ASSFRGYEQY
>TRBJ2-7|TRBV30|11
AWSPGTSYEQY
>TRBJ2-7|TRBV25-1|9
ASGLDYEQY
>TRBJ2-1|TRBV13|10
ASGGAYNEQF
>TRBJ2-2|TRBV5-1|10
ASSLNTGELF
>TRBJ2-7|TRBV13|7
ASGELTD
>TRBJ2-7|TRBV10-2|14
ASTTGPGTGGYEQY
>TRBJ1-2|TRBV5-8|12
ASSSQGQGAGYT
>TRBJ1-4|TRBV3-1/TRBV3-2|13
ASSQGQQWNEKLF
>TRBJ1-3|TRBV11-3|14
ASSLGQGSTGNTIY
>TRBJ2-7|TRBV19|11
ASSKPQSYEQY
>TRBJ1-4|TRBV19|14
ASSMAGIVGNEKLF